This passage covers 3 T cell receptor beta chains from one sample sequenced in a study of Graves' ophthalmopathy and Graves' hyperthyroidism. Scientists amplified the TCR beta CDR3 regions from RNA transcripts. The authors performed first-round RT-PCR with HTBI primers and then a second-round multiplex PCR. TCRdb called the multiplex PCR reads again in MiXCR, with one record for every CDR3 protein. The sample includes roughly 420,000 distinct CDR3 sequences, about 21% of them seen just once. Sequenced: peripheral blood. Every receptor here comes from a woman aged 18-35 years with stable Graves' hyperthyroidism.

This clonotype turned up a few times. The chain has TRBV29-1 and TRBJ1-5; D might be TRBD1 (5 bases). CDR1 is SQVTM and CDR2 is ANQGSEA in the germline V gene. V was trimmed by 6 bases and J by 7 bases, leaving 16 bases between them. CDR3 length: 13 amino acids. DNA of the CDR3: TGCAGCGTCTTGGAGGGCTGGGACCAGCCCCAGCATTTT. As protein: CSVLEGWDQPQHF.

This clonotype was recorded many times. The chain couples TRBV5-1 to TRBJ2-3, with D tentatively TRBD1 (6 bases). Trimming removed 5 bases from V and 0 bases from J, with 13 bases in between. Germline V lookup: CDR1 SGHRS, CDR2 YFSETQ. This CDR3 is 15 amino acids long. The CDR3 reads CASRLADRSTDTQYF. The CDR3 nucleotides read TGCGCCAGCAGGCTCGCGGACAGAAGCACAGATACGCAGTATTTT.

This clonotype was found many times. The chain joins TRBV19 to TRBJ2-5, with TRBD1 identical over 8 bases. The CDR3 extends over 15 amino acids. In germline, CDR1 is LNHDA, CDR2 SQIVND (reference sequence). V lost 1 base to trimming and J lost 2 bases; unmatched junction nucleotides: 3. CDR3 sequence: CASSIVGQGQETQYF. CDR3 nucleotide sequence: TGTGCCAGTAGTATAGTAGGACAGGGACAAGAGACCCAGTACTTC.